Sequencing of this T cell receptor beta chain was carried out in a study of T cell responses to AZD1222 COVID-19 vaccine (dated by TCRdb to the early 2020s). At the level of the whole study: Because spike-specific TCR depth and breadth did not differ between the two schedules, AZD1222 recipients who got a second dose at roughly 4 weeks were pooled with those who got a second dose at roughly 12 weeks. A total of more than 230 trial participants underwent TCR sequencing, of whom around 200 received two doses of AZD1222 and some 25 received two doses of the MenACWY control vaccine. Trial participants were enrolled into age subgroups of 18-55, 56-69 and 70-plus years, which contained about 150, 27 and 61 TCR-sequenced participants, respectively.

The CDR3 regions of human TCRbeta chains were subjected to immunosequencing. Turning to the authors' computational methods: Repertoire TCRs were matched against a reference library of SARS-CoV-2-specific TCRs generated with the MIRA antigen-specificity platform. Breadth was defined as the fraction of unique TCRs that were SARS-CoV-2-associated. Depth was defined as the fraction of total T cells that were SARS-CoV-2-associated. Using the MIRA data, each spike-specific TCR was assigned both to the spike region to which the TCR was reactive and to a CD4 or CD8 class. Log10-transformed breadth and depth values were compared by one-way ANOVA with Sidak's multiple comparisons tests. In TCRdb, the immuneACCESS table is reduced to in-frame sequences with V and J assigned. These tables do not hold every clone; where another copy was compared, an unresolved V gene accounts for under half, and the others remain unexplained. That table is the source of V, J and clone size, and D and trimming were worked out from the DNA. This sample lists 95,000 to 110,000 clones; over 90% were detected once. Together, the top ten hold around 5% of the sample.

Based on the germline V gene (reference sequence), the CDR1 and CDR2 sequences are LNHDA and SQIVND. The CDR3 holds 15 amino acids from the cysteine to the phenylalanine. Solely the CDR3 DNA is kept, with 45 bases framed from the first base. After removal of 5 bases from V and 2 bases from J, the junction retains 4 bases not matched to a gene. What the work shows at the level of the full study, not this receptor alone: Most participants were white British and females outnumbered males, and the authors suggested that clonal diversity may have been underestimated. Conclusions about previously exposed vaccinees were limited because only a handful of AZD1222 recipients were SARS-CoV-2 seropositive at baseline. Reportedly, almost half of the unique spike-specific TCRs recognized epitopes lying outside the regions that are mutated in the B.1.351 and B.1.1.7 variants. Vaccine-associated CD4 TCRs spanned the whole spike protein, with dominant responses in regions 160-218 and 743-854. In the small 56-69-year group, the increase in depth fell short of significance, most likely because of low power. A significant rise in spike-specific TCR breadth and depth was observed after two AZD1222 doses relative to day 0 and relative to MenACWY recipients. Because no samples from the day 14 peak response were available, repertoires could be characterized only after the peak T cell response.

The sample's time point label, in plain terms: baseline before first vaccination. Samples from vaccinated people were obtained from the UK trials COV001 and COV002, which included a single-blind randomized controlled phase 2/3 trial of AZD1222 (ChAdOx1 nCoV-19) in healthy adults. Trial participant PBMC samples were collected at day 0 and day 28 after the second dose for TCRbeta chain sequencing. Details on this clone: Its specific antigen is unknown. No qualities accompany the bases; no much larger clone lies one base away.

This receptor was obtained from an adult in good health. Material: peripheral blood, obtained on day 0 of AZD1222 vaccination. The chain employs TRBV19 and TRBJ1-5, and TRBD1 matches 9 of the central bases. The CDR3 reads CASSDRGFGNQPQHF. The DNA reads TGTGCCAGTAGTGACAGGGGGTTCGGCAATCAGCCCCAGCATTTT.